The sequence of this TCR beta chain was determined in a study of cytomegalovirus exposure and HLA in healthy donors. Study conclusions and caveats: For TCR beta chains, V- and J-gene trimming was later linked to a missense DCLRE1C variant. The authors considered a cluster of highly shared sequence variants likely to be a sequencing artifact. In vitro testing confirmed a few CMV-associated chains as specific for CMV antigens. Further analysis was carried out later, and it showed several of the most significant clusters appearing linked to common viral pathogens.

In this sample, this clone turned up once. What it recognizes is unknown. Vbeta (60) and Jbeta (13) primers were used in the PCR. Generated by immunoSEQ multiplex PCR, the TCRdb table keeps only in-frame clones and is missing some. Of roughly 200,000 clones listed, about 80% are singletons. The CDR3 has 11 amino acids. Germline V gives CDR1 MNHNS, CDR2 SASEGT. Trimming pared 6 bases from V and 5 bases from J, leaving 7 bases between. The chain employs TRBV6-1 and TRBJ1-1, with a weak D call TRBD1 (6 bases). The sample comprised PBMCs. This sequence was found in a woman between 35 and 50 years old in good health and CMV-seronegative. The CDR3 protein is CASSTGTEAFF. As DNA, the CDR3 is TGTGCCAGCAGCACAGGGACTGAAGCTTTCTTT.